The rows below give T cell receptor beta chains drawn from one sample of a study of Tregs in tolerant kidney transplant recipients. Measured with immunoSEQ multiplex PCR; TCRdb has only the in-frame clones, and not every one. The sample includes approximately 60,000 clones, approximately 87% of them seen just once. This material consisted of CD4+ T cells from blood (PBMCs), taken 6 months after the transplant. These receptors all stem from a human patient who received a combined kidney and bone marrow transplant. A share of the T cells may be of graft donor origin. Both conserved end residues are part of each CDR3. D genes are given only for firm matches. Rows may omit the clone size; those that give it use once, few, many or a size class.

cdr3_nt cdr3_aa v_call clone_size d_call j_call
TGTGCCAGTAGTGTGACAGGAGACACCGGGGAGCTGTTTTTT CASSVTGDTGELFF TRBV19 few - TRBJ2-2
TGTGCCAGCAGCTATGACAGGGTTAACTATGGCTACACCTTC CASSYDRVNYGYTF TRBV11-2 - TRBD1 TRBJ1-2
TGTGCCAGCAGCCAAGAATCCCGGGTCATAAATACGCAGTATTTT CASSQESRVINTQYF TRBV4-2 - - TRBJ2-3
TGTGCCAGCAGCGTAAAGACTAGCGGGAGTTTCGATACGCAGTATTTT CASSVKTSGSFDTQYF TRBV9 once TRBD2 TRBJ2-3
TGTGCCAGCAGCTTTTCGGGGTTCGGTGAGACCCAGTACTTC CASSFSGFGETQYF TRBV5-6 - - TRBJ2-5
TGCAGCGTTGCTGAATCAAGGGGCGCAGAGACCCAGTACTTC CSVAESRGAETQYF TRBV29-1 - - TRBJ2-5
TGCGCCAGCAGCTTGGGTACAGCAAATGAAAAACTGTTTTTT CASSLGTANEKLFF TRBV5-1 - - TRBJ1-4
TGTGCCAGCAGCTTCCAGGGCCAGAATCAGCCCCAGCATTTT CASSFQGQNQPQHF TRBV7-2 - - TRBJ1-5
TGCGCCAGCAGCTTCGGGGACAGGGAAAAAAACGAGCAGTACTTC CASSFGDREKNEQYF TRBV5-1 - TRBD1 TRBJ2-7
TGCGCCAGCAGTACGGGTAGGGGGACAGATACGCAGTATTTT CASSTGRGTDTQYF TRBV4-3 - - TRBJ2-3
TGTGCCAGCAGCTTAGAGATAACTAGCGGGGCCACAGATACGCAGTATTTT CASSLEITSGATDTQYF TRBV7-9 - TRBD2 TRBJ2-3
TGCGCCAGCAGCCAATTCGGGACTAGCGGGAGGTGGGCCAAAAACATTCAGTACTTC CASSQFGTSGRWAKNIQYF TRBV4-3 once TRBD2 TRBJ2-4
TGTGCCAGCAGCTTGGGAGGGACAGGGGGACCCTTTAACTATGGCTACACCTTC CASSLGGTGGPFNYGYTF TRBV5-4 - TRBD1 TRBJ1-2
TGTGCCAGCAGCATTAAACCGGGACTAGCGGGAGATGAGCAGTTCTTC CASSIKPGLAGDEQFF TRBV7-2 - TRBD2 TRBJ2-1
TGCAGCGTTGCCGGGACAGGCACCTACAATGAGCAGTTCTTC CSVAGTGTYNEQFF TRBV29-1 - TRBD1 TRBJ2-1
TGTGCCAGCAGTTTTGGGGGCAGACCCCAGCATTTT CASSFGGRPQHF TRBV28 few - TRBJ1-5
TGTGCCAGCAGCTTGAGGTCGTGGACAGGGTCCTACGAGCAGTACTTC CASSLRSWTGSYEQYF TRBV5-4 - TRBD1 TRBJ2-7
TGTGCCAGCAGCTGGACGACAGGGGCGAACACTGAAGCTTTCTTT CASSWTTGANTEAFF TRBV5-4 - TRBD1 TRBJ1-1
TGTGCCAGCAGATTTGGTTCGGGGGGAGATACGCAGTATTTT CASRFGSGGDTQYF TRBV2 - TRBD2 TRBJ2-3
TGTGCCAGCAGAGGGACAGGGGGGTATAACTATGGCTACACCTTC CASRGTGGYNYGYTF TRBV27 - TRBD1 TRBJ1-2
TGTGCCAGCAGTGGACAGGGGGGCAATCAGCCCCAGCATTTT CASSGQGGNQPQHF TRBV2 - TRBD1 TRBJ1-5
TGTGCCAGCAGGGGGGGATTGGGACAGGGGATTTCACCCCTCCACTTT CASRGGLGQGISPLHF TRBV6-6 - TRBD1 TRBJ1-6
TGCAGCGTTAGTCAGGGAGGCGGCTACACCTTC CSVSQGGGYTF TRBV29-1 - - TRBJ1-2
TGTGCCAGCAGCGCGACAGGCCTAAGCTCTGGAAACACCATATATTTT CASSATGLSSGNTIYF TRBV9 - - TRBJ1-3
TGTGCCAGCAGCTTAAGTGAGGGACATTACTACGAGCAGTACTTC CASSLSEGHYYEQYF TRBV7-2 once - TRBJ2-7